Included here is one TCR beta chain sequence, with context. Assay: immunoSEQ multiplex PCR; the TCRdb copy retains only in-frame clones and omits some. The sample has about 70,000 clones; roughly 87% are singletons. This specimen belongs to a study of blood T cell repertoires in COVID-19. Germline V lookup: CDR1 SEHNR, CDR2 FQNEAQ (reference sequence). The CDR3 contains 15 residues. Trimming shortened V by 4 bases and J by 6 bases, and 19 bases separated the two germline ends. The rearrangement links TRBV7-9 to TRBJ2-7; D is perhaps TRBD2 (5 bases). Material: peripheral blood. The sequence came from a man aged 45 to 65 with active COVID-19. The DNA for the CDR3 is TGTGCCAGCAGCTCGTCTAGCTTTCTCCCTTCCGAGCAGTACTTC. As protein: CASSSSSFLPSEQYF.